The rows below give T cell receptor beta chains drawn from one sample of a study of blood T cell repertoires in COVID-19. TCRdb's table, derived via immunoSEQ multiplex PCR, lists solely in-frame clones and lacks some. The sample contains roughly 270,000 clones, over 75% of which appear only once. Specimen: peripheral blood. The source is a man aged 50-59 years with active or convalescent COVID-19. Both conserved end residues are part of each CDR3. Fields, in order: J gene, clone size, D gene, V gene, CDR3 protein, CDR3 DNA. A D gene is named only where the DNA matches it firmly. A row's size may be missing; if present it is once, few, many or a size class.

J: TRBJ1-3
size: few
D: -
V: TRBV3-1/TRBV3-2
CDR3: CASQATGSSGNTIYF
DNA: TGTGCCAGCCAGGCTACAGGTTCCTCTGGAAACACCATATATTTT

J: TRBJ1-1
size: -
D: -
V: TRBV6-5
CDR3: CASSYQGQRSSEAFF
DNA: TGTGCCAGCAGTTACCAAGGACAGAGGTCTTCTGAAGCTTTCTTT

J: TRBJ2-3
size: -
D: TRBD1
V: TRBV25-1
CDR3: CASIKTGGNTQYF
DNA: TGTGCCAGCATTAAGACAGGGGGAAATACGCAGTATTTT

J: TRBJ1-2
size: -
D: -
V: TRBV3-1/TRBV3-2
CDR3: CASSQETRSRGYTF
DNA: TGTGCCAGCAGCCAAGAAACCCGGTCTAGGGGCTACACCTTC

J: TRBJ2-2
size: -
D: TRBD2
V: TRBV4-1
CDR3: CASSQEGLSGRNTGELFF
DNA: TGCGCCAGCAGCCAAGAAGGCCTTAGCGGGAGGAACACCGGGGAGCTGTTTTTT

J: TRBJ1-2
size: -
D: -
V: TRBV2
CDR3: CASGTEQNYGYTF
DNA: TGTGCCAGCGGTACTGAGCAAAACTATGGCTACACCTTC

J: TRBJ2-3
size: many
D: -
V: TRBV11-2
CDR3: CASSFPSTDTQYF
DNA: TGTGCCAGCAGCTTTCCGTCCACAGATACGCAGTATTTT

J: TRBJ1-1
size: -
D: -
V: TRBV6-5
CDR3: CASISYTEAFF
DNA: TGTGCCAGCATTTCCTACACTGAAGCTTTCTTT

J: TRBJ2-7
size: -
D: -
V: TRBV10-3
CDR3: CAIRETRERNYEQYF
DNA: TGTGCCATCAGGGAGACTAGGGAACGTAATTACGAGCAGTACTTC

J: TRBJ2-3
size: once
D: TRBD1
V: TRBV9
CDR3: CASSVGQGASTDTQYF
DNA: TGTGCCAGCAGCGTAGGGCAGGGGGCTAGCACAGATACGCAGTATTTT

J: TRBJ2-5
size: -
D: -
V: TRBV29-1
CDR3: CSVEWTVQETQYF
DNA: TGCAGCGTTGAATGGACAGTTCAAGAGACCCAGTACTTC

J: TRBJ1-5
size: -
D: -
V: TRBV15
CDR3: CATSRPLTGLNQPQHF
DNA: TGTGCCACCAGCAGACCACTGACAGGACTCAATCAGCCCCAGCATTTT

J: TRBJ1-2
size: once
D: TRBD1
V: TRBV5-1
CDR3: CASSSGQVGPYGYTF
DNA: TGCGCCAGCAGCTCCGGACAGGTGGGACCTTATGGCTACACCTTC

J: TRBJ2-7
size: -
D: -
V: TRBV6-2/TRBV6-3
CDR3: CASSYGHRFSYEQYF
DNA: TGTGCCAGCAGTTACGGACACCGATTCTCCTACGAGCAGTACTTC

J: TRBJ2-7
size: once
D: -
V: TRBV7-6
CDR3: CASSLGGRGSVAYEQYF
DNA: TGTGCCAGCAGCTTAGGAGGAAGGGGGTCGGTAGCCTACGAGCAGTACTTC

J: TRBJ1-3
size: few
D: -
V: TRBV28
CDR3: CASSLRGNTIYF
DNA: TGTGCCAGCAGTTTACGTGGAAACACCATATATTTT

J: TRBJ2-7
size: -
D: TRBD2
V: TRBV4-3
CDR3: CASSQDRSAGGPEQYF
DNA: TGCGCCAGCAGCCAAGATAGGTCGGCGGGAGGCCCCGAGCAGTACTTC

J: TRBJ2-2
size: -
D: TRBD2
V: TRBV3-1/TRBV3-2
CDR3: CASTTTSGATGELFF
DNA: TGTGCCAGCACCACGACTAGCGGGGCCACCGGGGAGCTGTTTTTT

J: TRBJ1-1
size: few
D: -
V: TRBV5-4
CDR3: CASSLNRALNTEAFF
DNA: TGTGCCAGCAGCTTGAACAGGGCCTTGAACACTGAAGCTTTCTTT

J: TRBJ2-7
size: -
D: -
V: TRBV7-8
CDR3: CASSLGRLRVGGGPYEQYF
DNA: TGTGCCAGCAGCTTAGGGCGTCTGCGGGTTGGGGGAGGCCCCTACGAGCAGTACTTC

J: TRBJ2-5
size: -
D: -
V: TRBV5-5
CDR3: CASKRAGQNRETQYF
DNA: TGTGCCAGCAAAAGAGCGGGCCAAAACCGGGAGACCCAGTACTTC

J: TRBJ2-7
size: once
D: TRBD1
V: TRBV5-1
CDR3: CASSLTTGGTYEQYF
DNA: TGCGCCAGCAGCTTAACGACAGGGGGAACTTACGAGCAGTACTTC

J: TRBJ2-3
size: -
D: TRBD2
V: TRBV6-5
CDR3: CASSPAGRVTDTQYF
DNA: TGTGCCAGCAGTCCAGCCGGGAGGGTTACAGATACGCAGTATTTT